Listed here are 25 T cell receptor beta chains from one sample, sequenced in a study of regulatory dendritic cells for organ transplantation (dated by TCRdb to the late 2010s). Library generation was performed with the immunoSEQ multiplex PCR assay. TCRdb obtained this table from immuneACCESS and retained in-frame rearrangements with V and J assigned. These tables miss some clones; where compared with another copy, unresolved V genes account for less than half of the shortfall, and the remainder is unexplained. For this sample there are 35,000 to 45,000 clones; around nine tenths appear just once. 0.11% of the sample lies in the top ten. Sequenced sample: naive CD8+ T cells from blood. Taken with the paper, the label for cell subset or site translates to: CD45RA+ naive T cells. These receptor sequences come from a human donor in good health.

The gene calls are TRBV30 and TRBJ1-2; D might be TRBD1 (6 bases). This CDR3 is built from 13 residues. CDR1 and CDR2 from the germline V gene are GTSNPN and SVGIG (reference sequence). With 5 bases removed from V and 2 bases from J, the gap between germline ends came to 12 bases. CDR3 coding DNA: TGTGCCTGGGCCTTTGGGACAAACTATGGCTACACCTTC. It codes for CAWAFGTNYGYTF. The variable domain in full, with the rest retrieved from reference TRBV30 and TRBJ1-2, is SQTIHQWPATLVQPVGSPLSLECTVEGTSNPNLYWYRQAAGRGLQLLFYSVGIGQISSEVPQNLSASRPQDRQFILSSKKLLLSDSGFYLCAWAFGTNYGYTFGSGTRLTVV.

CDR3 DNA: TGTGCCAGCAGTTACTCTGGGGACAGGGGGCTCTATGGCTACACCTTC. Residues: CASSYSGDRGLYGYTF. The chain couples TRBV6-6 to TRBJ1-2, with 12 bases fitting TRBD1. The CDR3 has 16 residues. Germline V lookup: CDR1 MNHNY, CDR2 SVGAGI (reference sequence). J lost 4 bases, V lost 0 bases, and 3 bases had no gene match.

The V and J genes are TRBV28 and TRBJ2-7; tentatively, D is TRBD1 (6 bases). Germline V gives CDR1 MDHEN, CDR2 SYDVKM. The V gene lost 4 bases and the J gene lost 5 bases, with 15 bases spanning the gap. The CDR3 length is 14 residues. The CDR3 loop is CASSSEQGLDEQYF. CDR3 bases: TGTGCCAGCAGTTCTGAACAGGGCTTGGACGAGCAGTACTTC. Variable domain in full (rest from reference TRBV28 and TRBJ2-7): DVKVTQSSRYLVKRTGEKVFLECVQDMDHENMFWYRQDPGLGLRLIYFSYDVKMKEKGDIPEGYSVSREKKERFSLILESASTNQTSMYLCASSSEQGLDEQYFGPGTRLTVT.

The V gene is TRBV20-1, the J gene TRBJ2-7, with D uncertain. The V end was cut by 5 bases, the J end by 3 bases, with 5 bases between. Germline V gene data show CDR1 as DFQATT and CDR2 as SNEGSKA (reference sequence). The CDR3 is 10 amino acids. CDR3 coding DNA: TGCAGTGCTTACAACTACGAGCAGTACTTC. Translating gives CSAYNYEQYF.

The chain is built from TRBV7-9 and TRBJ2-1; D is ambiguous. The V gene lost 4 bases and the J gene lost 3 bases, with 10 bases spanning the gap. This CDR3 spans 14 amino acids. Germline V CDR1 and CDR2: SEHNR, FQNEAQ (reference sequence). The chain's CDR3 is CASSYSGRYNEQFF. In nucleotides, the CDR3 is TGTGCCAGCAGCTATTCAGGACGCTACAATGAGCAGTTCTTC.

In its sample, this clone was seen once. Other DNA variants within this sample encode the same CDR3. J is TRBJ2-1 and V is TRBV5-4; D is unresolved. Germline V gives CDR1 SGHNT, CDR2 YYREEE (reference sequence). The V and J ends lost 0 bases and 0 bases respectively, with 1 base between them. The CDR3 length is 13 residues. The CDR3 spells CASSLASYNEQFF. The CDR3, as DNA: TGTGCCAGCAGCTTGGCCTCCTACAATGAGCAGTTCTTC.

The chain has TRBV11-2 and TRBJ2-7; 7 positions match TRBD1. Trimming cost V 4 bases and J 0 bases; bases outside gene matches: 3. Germline CDR1 SGHAT, CDR2 FQNNGV. CDR3 length: 14 residues. The CDR3 region has the DNA TGTGCCAGCAGCTCGTGGGACAGCTCCTACGAGCAGTACTTC. It translates to CASSSWDSSYEQYF.

This clone has only one observation. The genes are TRBV14 and TRBJ1-2, with 8 positions matching TRBD1. Trimming at V came to 4 bases and at J to 2 bases, leaving 9 bases not matched to a gene. This CDR3 comprises 16 residues. CDR1 and CDR2 (germline): SGHDN, FVKESK. The CDR3 loop reads CASSPTRDRINYGYTF. The CDR3 DNA is TGTGCCAGCAGCCCGACGCGGGACAGGATCAACTATGGCTACACCTTC. Complete variable domain (other parts from reference TRBV14 and TRBJ1-2): EAGVTQFPSHSVIEKGQTVTLRCDPISGHDNLYWYRRVMGKEIKFLLHFVKESKQDESGMPNNRFLAERTGGTYSTLKVQPAELEDSGVYFCASSPTRDRINYGYTFGSGTRLTVV.

The chain joins TRBV5-1 to TRBJ1-3; D might be TRBD1 (5 bases). V gave up 0 bases and J gave up 1 base, with 14 bases separating them. This CDR3 spans 17 amino acids. Germline V gives CDR1 SGHRS, CDR2 YFSETQ. The CDR3 sequence is CASSLGWQGRSGNTIYF. The CDR3 region has the DNA TGCGCCAGCAGCTTGGGCTGGCAGGGTCGATCTGGAAACACCATATATTTT. The full variable domain, completed using reference TRBV5-1 and TRBJ1-3, is KAGVTQTPRYLIKTRGQQVTLSCSPISGHRSVSWYQQTPGQGLQFLFEYFSETQRNKGNFPGRFSGRQFSNSRSEMNVSTLELGDSALYLCASSLGWQGRSGNTIYFGEGSWLTVV.

The gene calls are TRBV28 and TRBJ2-7; 8 bases map to TRBD1. The CDR3 consists of 17 residues. The junction had 17 bases not matched to a gene; V was cut back by 8 bases and J by 2 bases. The V gene's germline CDR1 is MDHEN and CDR2 SYDVKM. CDR3 protein: CASVLTGTGGNTYEQYF. For the CDR3, the DNA is TGTGCCAGCGTGTTAACCGGGACAGGAGGGAACACCTACGAGCAGTACTTC.

The rearrangement links TRBV28 to TRBJ2-7; perhaps TRBD1 as D (6 bases). The CDR3 has 14 amino acids. The V end was cut by 2 bases, the J end by 2 bases, with 10 bases between. Germline V gene lookup returns CDR1 MDHEN and CDR2 SYDVKM. CDR3 region: CASSLGTGPYEQYF. The CDR3 DNA sequence: TGTGCCAGCAGTTTAGGTACAGGGCCCTACGAGCAGTACTTC. The full variable domain, with the rest looked up from reference TRBV28 and TRBJ2-7, is DVKVTQSSRYLVKRTGEKVFLECVQDMDHENMFWYRQDPGLGLRLIYFSYDVKMKEKGDIPEGYSVSREKKERFSLILESASTNQTSMYLCASSLGTGPYEQYFGPGTRLTVT.

The rearrangement links TRBV13 to TRBJ1-1; D might be TRBD1 (6 bases). Trimming removed 2 bases at V and 3 bases at J, with 13 bases between. The germline V gene encodes CDR1 PRHDT and CDR2 FYEKMQ (reference sequence). The CDR3 contains 15 residues. As DNA, the CDR3 is TGTGCCAGCAGCTTAATAGGGGAGGGGGACACTGAAGCTTTCTTT. The encoded protein is CASSLIGEGDTEAFF.

This sequence joins TRBV6-5 and TRBJ2-7; 7 bases match TRBD2. The trim removed 6 bases at V and 2 bases at J, leaving 4 bases unmatched. There are 13 residues in the CDR3. Germline CDR1 reads MNHEY; CDR2 reads SVGAGI. The CDR3 region has the DNA TGTGCCAGCAGCGGGGGGTCAACCTACGAGCAGTACTTC. Translating gives CASSGGSTYEQYF.

This rearrangement joins TRBV4-3 to TRBJ1-4, with D unresolved. This CDR3 spans 15 amino acids. Deletions cut 1 base from V and 4 bases from J, with 10 bases between. Germline V CDR1 and CDR2: LGHNA, YSLEER. The CDR3 here is CASSQGPGDNEKLFF. The DNA for the CDR3 is TGCGCCAGCAGCCAAGGTCCGGGAGATAATGAAAAACTGTTTTTT.

The genes are TRBV6-1 and TRBJ2-1; the D gene is possibly TRBD2 (5 bases). This CDR3 has 16 amino acids. V was shortened by 4 bases and J by 2 bases, with 15 bases between the two germline ends. Germline CDR1 and CDR2: MNHNS and SASEGT. The CDR3 bases are TGTGCCAGCAGTGTTACGTGGGGAGCTACCTACAATGAGCAGTTCTTC. Translation: CASSVTWGATYNEQFF.

The V and J genes are TRBV28 and TRBJ2-1, with TRBD2 identical over 8 bases. V shed 6 bases, J shed 8 bases, and the junction held 9 bases outside the gene matches. This CDR3 spans 14 amino acids. Germline V CDR1 and CDR2: MDHEN, SYDVKM. Here the CDR3 reads CASSKSGRSHEQFF. The CDR3 DNA reads as TGTGCCAGCAGCAAGAGCGGGAGATCCCATGAGCAGTTCTTC.

V usage is TRBV18 and J usage is TRBJ2-1; 9 bases fit TRBD2. The CDR3 contains 16 residues. The V and J ends lost 3 bases and 5 bases, in that order; junction bases with no gene match: 8. The V gene's germline CDR1 is KGHSH and CDR2 LQKENI. CDR3 DNA: TGTGCCAGCTCACCCCTTAGCGGGAGCCGGGACAATGAGCAGTTCTTC. Protein sequence: CASSPLSGSRDNEQFF.

The genes are TRBV27 and TRBJ1-4; no clear D gene. The V end was cut by 2 bases, the J end by 8 bases, with 12 bases between. This CDR3 is 14 amino acids long. Germline V gene sequence: CDR1 MNHEY, CDR2 SMNVEV (reference sequence). The CDR3 coding sequence is TGTGCCAGCAGTTTAGGGGTTGGAAGGGAAAAACTGTTTTTT. Its protein is CASSLGVGREKLFF.

The gene calls are TRBV5-1 and TRBJ2-3; TRBD2 aligns across 8 bases. The CDR3 is 16 amino acids. The germline V gene encodes CDR1 SGHRS and CDR2 YFSETQ. Trimming took 0 bases from V and 1 from J; bases not matched to a gene: 4. CDR3 sequence: CASSLEREGGTDTQYF. The DNA for the CDR3 is TGCGCCAGCAGCTTGGAACGGGAGGGGGGCACAGATACGCAGTATTTT.

This chain joins TRBV4-1 and TRBJ2-7; TRBD2 agrees at 12 bases. Germline values: CDR1 MGHRA, CDR2 YSYEKL. This CDR3 has 15 amino acids. V trimming: 4 bases; J trimming: 2 bases; junction bases outside the gene matches: 3. In DNA, the CDR3 is TGCGCCAGCAGCCCGACTAGCGGGGGAACCTACGAGCAGTACTTC. Amino acid sequence: CASSPTSGGTYEQYF.

The V call is TRBV10-3, the J call TRBJ2-7; perhaps TRBD1 as D (8 bases). Germline loops: CDR1 ENHRY, CDR2 SYGVKD. The length of the CDR3 is 14 residues. Trimming cost V 4 bases and J 2 bases, with 12 bases left between them. As DNA, the CDR3 is TGTGCCATCAGTGGGACAGGGAGGGCCTACGAGCAGTACTTC. It is translated as CAISGTGRAYEQYF.

This clone was recorded once. The rearrangement links TRBV4-1 to TRBJ1-3, with D maybe TRBD1 (5 bases). Germline lookup yields CDR1 MGHRA and CDR2 YSYEKL. This CDR3 is built from 22 residues. Deletions cut 3 bases from V and 0 bases from J, with 30 bases between. In nucleotides, the CDR3 is TGCGCCAGCAGCCACGCCCCGGGGGGGTCACTCGGGACTCTAGCCTCTGGAAACACCATATATTTT. It encodes CASSHAPGGSLGTLASGNTIYF.

This clone appeared a single time. V and J are TRBV16 and TRBJ2-5; D is uncertain. Per the germline V gene, CDR1 is KGHSY and CDR2 is FQNENV. V gave up 1 base and J gave up 3 bases, with 3 bases separating them. The CDR3 is made up of 12 amino acids. The CDR3 sequence: CASSQWKETQYF. DNA for the CDR3: TGTGCCAGCAGCCAATGGAAAGAGACCCAGTACTTC.

The chain is built from TRBV6-6 and TRBJ1-1, with D unresolved. The V end was cut by 4 bases, the J end by 6 bases, with 6 bases between. In germline, CDR1 is MNHNY, CDR2 SVGAGI (reference sequence). The CDR3 is 11 amino acids. The CDR3 DNA sequence: TGTGCCAGCAGTTTCGCCCCTGAAGCTTTCTTT. Translation gives CASSFAPEAFF.

V and J are TRBV7-6 and TRBJ1-4; D might be TRBD1 (5 bases). The CDR3 sequence is 15 residues long. Germline lookup yields CDR1 SGHVS and CDR2 FNYEAQ. V was clipped by 0 bases and J by 4 bases, with 9 bases between them. CDR3 nucleotide sequence: TGTGCCAGCAGCTTAGCGCGGGGGAGTAATGAAAAACTGTTTTTT. Protein product: CASSLARGSNEKLFF.